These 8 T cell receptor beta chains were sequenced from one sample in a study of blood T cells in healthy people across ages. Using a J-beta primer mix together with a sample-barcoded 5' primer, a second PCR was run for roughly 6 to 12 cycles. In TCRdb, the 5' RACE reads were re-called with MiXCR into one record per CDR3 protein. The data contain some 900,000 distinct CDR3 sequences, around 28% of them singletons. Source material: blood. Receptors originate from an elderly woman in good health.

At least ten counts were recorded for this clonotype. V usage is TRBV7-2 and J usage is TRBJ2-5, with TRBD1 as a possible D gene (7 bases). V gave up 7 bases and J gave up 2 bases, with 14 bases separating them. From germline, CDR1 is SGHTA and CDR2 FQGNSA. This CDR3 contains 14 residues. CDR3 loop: CASTAQGGQETQYF. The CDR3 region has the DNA TGTGCCAGCACCGCCCAGGGGGGTCAAGAGACCCAGTACTTC.

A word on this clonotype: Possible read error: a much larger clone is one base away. DNA of the CDR3: TGTGCCAGCACCCCTCAAGCGGGGGCCTACAATGAGCAGTTCTTC. It yields the protein CASTPQAGAYNEQFF. The V call is TRBV3-1, the J call TRBJ2-1; 8 positions agree with TRBD2. This CDR3 contains 15 residues. The trim removed 7 bases at V and 2 bases at J, leaving 7 bases unmatched. The germline gives CDR1 LGHDT, CDR2 YNNKEL (reference sequence).

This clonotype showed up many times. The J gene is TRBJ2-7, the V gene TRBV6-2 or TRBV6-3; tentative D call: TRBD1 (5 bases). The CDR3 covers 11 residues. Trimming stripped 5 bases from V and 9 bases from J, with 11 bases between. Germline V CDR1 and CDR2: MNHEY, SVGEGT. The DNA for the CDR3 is TGTGCCAGCAGTATGGCCCAGGGGCAGTACTTC. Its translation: CASSMAQGQYF.

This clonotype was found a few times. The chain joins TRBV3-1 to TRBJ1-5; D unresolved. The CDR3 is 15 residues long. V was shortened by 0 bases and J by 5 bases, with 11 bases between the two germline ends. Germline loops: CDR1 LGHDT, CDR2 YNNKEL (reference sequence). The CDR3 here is CASSQDPEPYQPQHF. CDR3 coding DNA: TGTGCCAGCAGCCAAGACCCAGAACCTTATCAGCCCCAGCATTTT.

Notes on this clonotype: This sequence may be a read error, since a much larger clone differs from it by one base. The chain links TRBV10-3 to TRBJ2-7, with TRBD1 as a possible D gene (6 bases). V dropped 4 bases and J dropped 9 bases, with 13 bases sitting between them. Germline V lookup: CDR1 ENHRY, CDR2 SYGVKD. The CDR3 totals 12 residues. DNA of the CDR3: TGTGCCATCAGTGGGGACAACTCCGTGCAGTACTTC. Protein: CAISGDNSVQYF.

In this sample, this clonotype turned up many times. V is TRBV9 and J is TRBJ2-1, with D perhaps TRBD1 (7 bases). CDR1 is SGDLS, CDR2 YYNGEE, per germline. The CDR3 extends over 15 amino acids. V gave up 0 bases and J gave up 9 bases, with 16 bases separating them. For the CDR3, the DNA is TGTGCCAGCAGCGTAGCTCCGATCCAGGGGGGTGAGCAGTTCTTC. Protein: CASSVAPIQGGEQFF.

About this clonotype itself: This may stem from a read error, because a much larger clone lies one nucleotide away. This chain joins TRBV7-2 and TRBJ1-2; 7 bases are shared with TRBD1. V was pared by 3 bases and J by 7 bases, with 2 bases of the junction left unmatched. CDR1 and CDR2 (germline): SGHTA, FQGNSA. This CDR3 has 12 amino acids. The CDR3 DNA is TGTACCAGCAGCTTCGACAGGGCTGGCTACACCTTC. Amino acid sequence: CTSSFDRAGYTF.

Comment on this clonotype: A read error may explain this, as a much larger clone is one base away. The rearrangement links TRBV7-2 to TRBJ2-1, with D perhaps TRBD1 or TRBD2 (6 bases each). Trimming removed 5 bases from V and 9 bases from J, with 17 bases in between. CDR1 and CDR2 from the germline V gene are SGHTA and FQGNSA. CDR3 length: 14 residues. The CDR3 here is CASSPSWGAGEQFF. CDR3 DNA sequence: TGTGCCAGCAGCCCGTCGTGGGGGGCGGGTGAGCAGTTCTTC.